These 21 T cell receptor beta chains originate from one sample sequenced in a study of T cell responses to AZD1222 COVID-19 vaccine. Method: immunoSEQ multiplex PCR; TCRdb's copy keeps in-frame clones and lacks some. The sample yields about 130,000 clones, under 95% seen once. This sample comprised peripheral blood, obtained on day 0 of AZD1222 vaccination. The receptors originated from an adult in good health.

The V call is TRBV6-6, the J call TRBJ2-5, with D perhaps matching TRBD1 or TRBD2 (7 bases each). Germline V CDR1 and CDR2: MNHNY, SVGAGI (reference sequence). Trimming took 2 bases from V and 1 from J, leaving 11 bases between them. The CDR3 length is 15 residues. CDR3 DNA sequence: TGTGCCAGCAGTTACCCAGGGGGGGTCCAAGAGACCCAGTACTTC. This encodes CASSYPGGVQETQYF.

The V gene is TRBV19, the J gene TRBJ1-5; TRBD1 matches 9 bases. The germline V gene has CDR1 LNHDA and CDR2 SQIVND (reference sequence). The CDR3 has 14 residues. V trimming: 3 bases; J trimming: 9 bases; junction bases outside the gene matches: 6. The CDR3 nucleotides read TGTGCCAGTAGTATCGGGACAGGGAGTCTGCCCCAGCATTTT. This gives the protein CASSIGTGSLPQHF.

The V gene is TRBV28, the J gene TRBJ1-6; no clear D. Germline V CDR1 and CDR2: MDHEN, SYDVKM. CDR3 length: 19 residues. V lost 6 bases and J 0 bases, leaving 21 bases between the germline ends. The CDR3 nucleotides are TGTGCCAGCAGAGAGAGAGGCAGCTACTTTAGCTCCTATAATTCACCCCTCCACTTT. Residues: CASRERGSYFSSYNSPLHF.

This chain links TRBV28 with TRBJ1-5; 7 nucleotides align to TRBD1. Trimming at V came to 4 bases and at J to 1 base, leaving 7 bases not matched to a gene. This CDR3 spans 16 amino acids. Germline V lookup: CDR1 MDHEN, CDR2 SYDVKM. The CDR3 region is CASSYISRGSNQPQHF. The CDR3 nucleotides read TGTGCCAGCAGTTACATTAGCAGGGGGAGCAATCAGCCCCAGCATTTT. The full variable domain, with the rest looked up from reference TRBV28 and TRBJ1-5, is DVKVTQSSRYLVKRTGEKVFLECVQDMDHENMFWYRQDPGLGLRLIYFSYDVKMKEKGDIPEGYSVSREKKERFSLILESASTNQTSMYLCASSYISRGSNQPQHFGDGTRLSIL.

This clone was counted once. V usage is TRBV4-3 and J usage is TRBJ2-5; possibly TRBD1 for D (6 bases). The V end lost 2 bases, the J end lost 4 bases, and 11 bases lay between the germline ends. Germline assignment: CDR1 LGHNA and CDR2 YSLEER. The CDR3 has 14 residues. The CDR3 sequence is CASSQTRGLETQYF. CDR3 DNA sequence: TGCGCCAGCAGCCAAACCAGGGGATTAGAGACCCAGTACTTC.

The chain couples TRBV11-2 to TRBJ2-2; D is ambiguous. The length of the CDR3 is 12 residues. Germline CDR1 SGHAT, CDR2 FQNNGV. Trimming removed 10 bases at V and 5 bases at J, with 11 bases between. The CDR3 DNA reads as TGTGCCATCCTACAATTGACCGGGGAGCTGTTTTTT. Encoded protein: CAILQLTGELFF.

The chain uses TRBV11-2 and TRBJ1-4, with TRBD1 as a possible D gene (6 bases). The CDR3 covers 13 residues. Germline CDR1 is SGHAT and CDR2 is FQNNGV. V was clipped by 5 bases and J by 16 bases, with 20 bases between them. The CDR3 is CASSRDNKLSRFF. CDR3 nucleotides: TGTGCCAGCAGCCGGGACAATAAGCTAAGTCGGTTTTTT.

The V call is TRBV4-3, the J call TRBJ1-1; 9 bases are shared with TRBD1. The V and J ends lost 5 bases and 5 bases, in that order; junction bases with no gene match: 6. This CDR3 comprises 14 residues. Germline V gives CDR1 LGHNA, CDR2 YSLEER. CDR3 sequence (DNA): TGCGCCAGCAGCTATTACAGGGGGCTGACTGAAGCTTTCTTT. As protein: CASSYYRGLTEAFF.

CDR3 nucleotides: TGTGCCAGCAGTTACTGGGCTTCTTCGAACACTGAAGCTTTCTTT. Residues: CASSYWASSNTEAFF. The chain joins TRBV6-5 to TRBJ1-1; no definite D call. V lost 1 base and J lost 1, with 10 bases in between. The CDR3 is 15 amino acids. Germline CDR1 MNHEY, CDR2 SVGAGI.

The rearrangement joins TRBV7-8 to TRBJ1-5; D gene uncertain. Germline-derived CDR1 and CDR2 are SGHVS and FQNEAQ. The CDR3 extends over 15 amino acids. The ends were cut back, 0 bases at V and 7 bases at J, with 13 bases in the middle. CDR3 bases: TGTGCCAGCAGCTTAGCGTACCAGAAGGGACAGCCCCAGCATTTT. Protein product: CASSLAYQKGQPQHF.

The count of this clone is one. J is TRBJ2-3 and V is TRBV11-1; possibly TRBD2 for D (7 bases). V was pared by 4 bases and J by 2 bases, with 16 bases between. Germline CDR1 is SGHAT and CDR2 is FQDESV (reference sequence). The CDR3 runs 16 residues. The CDR3 is CASSSTTGGYTDTQYF. In nucleotides, the CDR3 is TGTGCCAGCAGCTCAACTACGGGGGGCTACACAGATACGCAGTATTTT.

The chain combines TRBV4-3 with TRBJ2-7; 8 bases agree with TRBD2. The CDR3 runs to 14 residues. The V gene's germline CDR1 is LGHNA and CDR2 YSLEER. With 1 base clipped from V and 4 bases from J, the junction kept 3 bases outside the gene matches. In DNA, the CDR3 is TGCGCCAGCAGCCAAGGTCGGGGGGGGTACGAGCAGTACTTC. It encodes CASSQGRGGYEQYF.

The chain carries TRBV5-1 and TRBJ1-1, with D possibly matching TRBD1 (6 bases). The CDR3 consists of 17 residues. Trimming stripped 3 bases from V and 6 bases from J, with 24 bases between. CDR1 is SGHRS, CDR2 YFSETQ, per germline. Written as DNA, the CDR3 is TGCGCCAGCAGCTGGGAAAATAGAGGGGGGGTCCCTGCTGAAGCTTTCTTT. It translates to CASSWENRGGVPAEAFF.

The rearrangement links TRBV6-1 to TRBJ1-4; 10 bases fit TRBD1. The V gene end was trimmed by 6 bases and the J gene end by 7 bases; junction bases not matched to a gene: 5. The CDR3 spans 14 residues. Germline V gene data show CDR1 as MNHNS and CDR2 as SASEGT. CDR3 protein: CASRPGQGTEKLFF. DNA for the CDR3: TGTGCCAGCAGGCCGGGACAGGGGACTGAAAAACTGTTTTTT.

The rearrangement links TRBV7-9 to TRBJ1-3, with a possible D match to TRBD1 (6 bases). Trimming stripped 7 bases from V and 0 bases from J, with 16 bases between. From germline, CDR1 is SEHNR and CDR2 FQNEAQ (reference sequence). The CDR3 is 16 residues long. As DNA, the CDR3 is TGTGCCAGCACCGAGGTGGGGGGCTCCTCTGGAAACACCATATATTTT. Amino acids: CASTEVGGSSGNTIYF.

This clone showed up just a few times. The CDR3 coding sequence is TGTGCCAGCAGTTACTCGAGTAGTGTGCCAGATACGCAGTATTTT. It is translated as CASSYSSSVPDTQYF. The chain combines TRBV6-2 or TRBV6-3 with TRBJ2-3; D not certain. This CDR3 is built from 15 residues. Trimming took off 0 bases at V and 4 bases at J, with 11 bases between the two ends. CDR1 is MNHEY, CDR2 SVGEGT, per germline.

V is TRBV6-1 and J is TRBJ1-5, with D unresolved. This CDR3 contains 16 residues. Germline CDR1 and CDR2: MNHNS and SASEGT. V gave up 0 bases and J gave up 5 bases, with 14 bases separating them. CDR3 loop: CASSEAPPGVDQPQHF. The CDR3 DNA sequence: TGTGCCAGCAGTGAAGCTCCACCTGGGGTGGATCAGCCCCAGCATTTT.

The V call is TRBV2, the J call TRBJ1-2, with D perhaps TRBD1 (6 bases). CDR1 is SNHLY and CDR2 is FYNNEI in the germline V gene. This CDR3 has 15 amino acids. The V and J ends lost 4 bases and 4 bases respectively, with 16 bases between them. Here the CDR3 DNA reads TGTGCCAGCAGTGCGGTGAGAACAGGGCCCTATGGCTACACCTTC. Amino acids: CASSAVRTGPYGYTF.

The V gene is TRBV6-5, the J gene TRBJ1-6, with 9 nucleotides matching TRBD1. V trimming: 0 bases; J trimming: 10 bases; junction bases outside the gene matches: 7. The CDR3 contains 16 residues. Germline V gene data show CDR1 as MNHEY and CDR2 as SVGAGI. CDR3 loop: CASSYSAGTGRSPLHF. In DNA, the CDR3 is TGTGCCAGCAGTTACTCGGCCGGGACAGGGCGGTCACCCCTCCACTTT.

The chain combines TRBV2 with TRBJ2-1; perhaps TRBD1 as D (6 bases). This CDR3 is built from 14 residues. The ends were cut back, 8 bases at V and 4 bases at J, with 15 bases in the middle. Germline CDR1 reads SNHLY; CDR2 reads FYNNEI. CDR3 DNA sequence: TGTGCCAGCCGCCCCCCAGGGGCATACAATGAGCAGTTCTTC. Residues: CASRPPGAYNEQFF.

V gene TRBV9 combines with J gene TRBJ1-1; possible D gene TRBD1, 5 bases. Germline V gene lookup returns CDR1 SGDLS and CDR2 YYNGEE. The CDR3 loop spans 17 amino acids. V lost 4 bases, J lost 7 bases, and 26 bases lay in between. CDR3 DNA sequence: TGTGCCAGCAGCCCCAAAAGCGGGGGTCTCCCGGCAATTGAAGCTTTCTTT. It specifies CASSPKSGGLPAIEAFF.